This T cell receptor beta chain was documented in a study of blood T cell repertoires in COVID-19. The overall study: From the United States, Italy and Spain came samples of acute and convalescent COVID-19.

Only in-frame clones appear in the TCRdb table, and some are missing; sequencing was by immunoSEQ multiplex PCR. The table includes 70,000 to 80,000 clones, 60% to 80% detected once. This CDR3 has 14 amino acids. The V gene lost 2 bases and the J gene lost 5 bases, with 14 bases spanning the gap. In germline, CDR1 is SGHRS, CDR2 YFSETQ. This TCR was recovered from a human donor in a cohort sampled during active COVID-19. The rearrangement uses TRBV5-1 and TRBJ2-7, with a tentative D call TRBD2 (5 bases). Sequencing input: peripheral blood. DNA of the CDR3: TGCGCCAGCAGCTTCGGCAGGACTCTGGACGAGCAGTACTTC. Translating it yields CASSFGRTLDEQYF.